The 28 T cell receptor beta chains given below trace back to one sample, sequenced in a study of T cell clonotyping in hematopoietic cell transplantation. Produced via immunoSEQ multiplex PCR; TCRdb's table is partial and in-frame only. The data hold nearly 20,000 clones, with roughly 84% observed a single time. The sequencing input was peripheral blood mononuclear cells. These receptors were obtained from a man aged 55 to 70 in good health. Some clones in this sample may be carry-over from other donors' samples.

The V and J genes are TRBV29-1 and TRBJ2-1; tentatively, D is TRBD1 or TRBD2 (7 bases each). V lost 6 bases and J lost 5, with 14 bases in between. CDR1 is SQVTM and CDR2 is ANQGSEA in the germline V gene. The CDR3 consists of 13 residues. Here the CDR3 DNA reads TGCAGCGTCCACGGGGGGACAGACAATGAGCAGTTCTTC. Translation: CSVHGGTDNEQFF.

The chain carries TRBV5-1 and TRBJ2-5, with D perhaps TRBD2 (6 bases). The ends were cut back, 4 bases at V and 6 bases at J, with 19 bases in the middle. Per germline, CDR1 SGHRS and CDR2 YFSETQ. The CDR3 spans 15 residues. The CDR3 protein is CASSPDGGAGKTQYF. In DNA form, the CDR3 reads TGCGCCAGCAGCCCGGACGGAGGGGCGGGAAAGACCCAGTACTTC.

This clone has just one count. The genes are TRBV14 and TRBJ1-2; TRBD1 aligns across 7 bases. The CDR3 spans 14 residues. V trimming: 5 bases; J trimming: 1 base; junction bases outside the gene matches: 4. Germline V lookup: CDR1 SGHDN, CDR2 FVKESK. This CDR3 reads CASSSTGNNYGYTF. The DNA of the CDR3 is TGTGCCAGCAGCTCGACAGGGAATAACTATGGCTACACCTTC.

This clone was observed a few times. The chain couples TRBV27 to TRBJ2-2; TRBD1 is a possible D gene (5 bases). Germline-derived CDR1 and CDR2 are MNHEY and SMNVEV (reference sequence). This CDR3 contains 14 residues. V was trimmed by 9 bases and J by 1 base, leaving 12 bases between them. CDR3 sequence (DNA): TGTGCCAGTCAACAAACAGGGAACACCGGGGAGCTGTTTTTT. This sequence encodes CASQQTGNTGELFF.

V usage is TRBV29-1 and J usage is TRBJ2-1, with 10 bases aligning to TRBD2. The V gene end was trimmed by 7 bases and the J gene end by 6 bases; junction bases not matched to a gene: 9. Germline CDR1 SQVTM, CDR2 ANQGSEA. The CDR3 runs to 14 residues. The CDR3 DNA reads TGCAGCGGAGAGCGGGGGGGCCGCCCCAATGAGCAGTTCTTC. Amino acid sequence: CSGERGGRPNEQFF.

This clone appeared a few times. V gene TRBV18 combines with J gene TRBJ2-7; D possibly corresponds to TRBD1 (5 bases). CDR1 is KGHSH, CDR2 LQKENI, per germline. This CDR3 contains 13 residues. V was clipped by 4 bases and J by 4 bases, with 11 bases between them. CDR3 nucleotides: TGTGCCAGCTCACTCGGACATTTATACGAGCAGTACTTC. This translates into CASSLGHLYEQYF.

The rearrangement links TRBV7-2 to TRBJ2-2; D is ambiguous. The germline V gene has CDR1 SGHTA and CDR2 FQGNSA. CDR3 size: 14 residues. Trimming left V 5 bases short and J 4 bases short, with 11 bases between. The CDR3 reads CASSPLGATGELFF. The CDR3 nucleotides read TGTGCCAGCAGCCCGCTTGGAGCCACCGGGGAGCTGTTTTTT.

The rearrangement joins TRBV28 to TRBJ2-1, with TRBD1 identical over 7 bases. The CDR3 totals 15 residues. Germline V gene sequence: CDR1 MDHEN, CDR2 SYDVKM. Trimming cost V 5 bases and J 7 bases; bases outside gene matches: 11. CDR3 loop: CASSTQDRRRNEQFF. In nucleotides, the CDR3 is TGTGCCAGCAGTACCCAGGACAGGCGACGGAATGAGCAGTTCTTC.

This clone was found a few times. The chain has TRBV19 and TRBJ1-4, with a possible D match to TRBD1 (6 bases). The CDR3 is made up of 16 amino acids. The V end lost 4 bases, the J end lost 7 bases, and 19 bases lay between the germline ends. The V gene's germline CDR1 is LNHDA and CDR2 SQIVND (reference sequence). The CDR3 nucleotides are TGTGCCAGTAGTAAGAGGGGGAGTGTGGGACGTGAAAAACTGTTTTTT. Translating gives CASSKRGSVGREKLFF.

The chain is built from TRBV30 and TRBJ1-5; a weak D match, TRBD1 (6 bases). V lost 3 bases and J 7 bases, leaving 13 bases between the germline ends. The CDR3 consists of 13 residues. CDR1 GTSNPN and CDR2 SVGIG come from the germline V gene (reference sequence). CDR3 loop: CAWSRTGSQPQHF. Here the CDR3 DNA reads TGTGCCTGGAGCCGCACAGGGAGCCAGCCCCAGCATTTT.

In this sample, this clone turned up once. One end of the junction does not line up with germline, which may come from a read error. The J gene is TRBJ1-3, the V gene TRBV7-6; a weak D match, TRBD1 (5 bases). Germline assignment: CDR1 SGHVS and CDR2 FNYEAQ. The CDR3 totals 16 residues. This CDR3 reads CASSQWGRSLENTIYF. CDR3 bases: TGCGCCAGCAGCCAATGGGGGAGATCTTTAGAAAACACCATATATTTT.

This chain connects TRBV30 to TRBJ1-6, with TRBD1 as a possible D gene (6 bases). This CDR3 is 14 amino acids long. In germline, CDR1 is GTSNPN, CDR2 SVGIG (reference sequence). V was shortened by 0 bases and J by 10 bases, with 13 bases between the two germline ends. The DNA of the CDR3 is TGTGCCTGGAGTGTAGCCTCCGGGACATCACCCCTCCACTTT. It translates to CAWSVASGTSPLHF.

CDR3 loop: CASGQSYGYTF. The DNA for the CDR3 is TGTGCCAGCGGACAGTCCTATGGCTACACCTTC. The V and J genes are TRBV18 and TRBJ1-2, with a tentative D call TRBD1 (6 bases). CDR3 length: 11 amino acids. Germline loops: CDR1 KGHSH, CDR2 LQKENI. Trimming removed 8 bases from V and 4 bases from J, with 8 bases in between. The full variable domain, its missing parts supplied by reference TRBV18 and TRBJ1-2, is NAGVMQNPRHLVRRRGQEARLRCSPMKGHSHVYWYRQLPEEGLKFMVYLQKENIIDESGMPKERFSAEFPKEGPSILRIQQVVRGDSAAYFCASGQSYGYTFGSGTRLTVV.

This clone was recorded a few times. This sequence joins TRBV27 and TRBJ2-7; 9 bases are a match to TRBD1. Germline trimming cut 2 bases from V and 3 bases from J; bases unmatched to any gene: 5. The germline CDR1 and CDR2 sequences are MNHEY and SMNVEV (reference sequence). The CDR3 totals 15 residues. The CDR3 DNA sequence: TGTGCCAGCAGTTTAGCGACAGGGGGTGGCTACGAGCAGTACTTC. It encodes CASSLATGGGYEQYF.

The rearrangement uses TRBV7-8 and TRBJ1-1; D perhaps matches TRBD1 (6 bases). The CDR3 length is 15 residues. Trimming removed 1 base at V and 4 bases at J, with 13 bases between. Germline CDR1 is SGHVS and CDR2 is FQNEAQ. The CDR3 nucleotides are TGTGCCAGCAGCTTAGGGGGGCTGTGGTTCACTGAAGCTTTCTTT. Its translation: CASSLGGLWFTEAFF.

This sequence joins TRBV6-5 and TRBJ2-5; tentative D call: TRBD1 (5 bases). V was pared by 4 bases and J by 4 bases, with 16 bases between. This CDR3 has 15 amino acids. The germline V gene encodes CDR1 MNHEY and CDR2 SVGAGI. The CDR3 coding sequence is TGTGCCAGCAGTTCCCTCTTAGGGGCAGGAGAGACCCAGTACTTC. Translating it yields CASSSLLGAGETQYF.

This chain connects TRBV20-1 to TRBJ2-7, with 8 bases identical to TRBD2. V dropped 6 bases and J dropped 2; count of bases not matched to a gene: 0. Germline assignment: CDR1 DFQATT and CDR2 SNEGSKA (reference sequence). The CDR3 totals 11 residues. Written as DNA, the CDR3 is TGCAGTGCGGGACTAGCCTACGAGCAGTACTTC. Encoded protein: CSAGLAYEQYF.

The chain joins TRBV19 to TRBJ2-5; TRBD1 might be the D (6 bases). This CDR3 region has 13 residues. Germline values: CDR1 LNHDA, CDR2 SQIVND (reference sequence). Trimming removed 7 bases from V and 5 bases from J, with 14 bases in between. The CDR3 sequence is CASTRTRGETQYF. CDR3 bases: TGTGCCAGTACAAGAACGAGGGGGGAGACCCAGTACTTC.

The genes are TRBV19 and TRBJ1-5; 7 nucleotides match TRBD1. CDR3 length equals 15 residues. The germline CDR1 and CDR2 sequences are LNHDA and SQIVND (reference sequence). After removal of 3 bases from V and 5 bases from J, the junction contained 7 bases not matched to a gene. The DNA for the CDR3 is TGTGCCAGTAGTATGGGGGACAGACTCTATCAGCCCCAGCATTTT. Its protein is CASSMGDRLYQPQHF.

The chain employs TRBV5-1 and TRBJ2-3; no clear D. Trimming took off 4 bases at V and 0 bases at J, with 12 bases between the two ends. Per the germline V gene, CDR1 is SGHRS and CDR2 is YFSETQ. The CDR3 is 15 residues long. In DNA form, the CDR3 reads TGCGCCAGCAGCCCGGCAATAGGTAGCACAGATACGCAGTATTTT. This codes for CASSPAIGSTDTQYF.

Details on this clone: Without the conserved terminal phenylalanine or tryptophan, this CDR3 likely stems from a read error. The V call is TRBV27, the J call TRBJ2-4, with 7 positions matching TRBD1. The CDR3 has 14 amino acids. CDR1 and CDR2 (germline): MNHEY, SMNVEV (reference sequence). V gave up 0 bases and J gave up 10 bases; unmatched junction bases: 6. CDR3: CASSLSAGTEIQYL. The CDR3 bases are TGTGCCAGCAGTTTATCCGCCGGGACAGAGATTCAGTACCTC.

This clone was seen only a few times. V usage is TRBV21-1 and J usage is TRBJ2-6; TRBD1, as called in the table, went unchecked against the DNA. TRBV21-1 is a pseudogene locus. The CDR3 extends over 13 amino acids. The CDR3 coding sequence is TGTGCCAGCGAATGGGGACAGGTCCACGTCCTGACTTTC. It yields the protein CASEWGQVHVLTF.

The chain couples TRBV21-1 to TRBJ2-2. TRBV21-1 represents a pseudogene. The length of the CDR3 is 14 residues. The CDR3, as DNA: TGTGCCAGCAGCAATGGAAGGACGTTCGGGGAGCTGTTTTTT. This gives the protein CASSNGRTFGELFF.

The genes are TRBV5-1 and TRBJ2-7, with D uncertain. V was shortened by 4 bases and J by 5 bases, with 19 bases between the two germline ends. Germline V gives CDR1 SGHRS, CDR2 YFSETQ. CDR3 length equals 15 residues. CDR3 residues: CASSNRGTSRDEQYF. Here the CDR3 DNA reads TGCGCCAGCAGCAATCGAGGTACGTCACGGGACGAGCAGTACTTC.

This chain connects TRBV6-5 to TRBJ1-1; 7 bases line up with TRBD1. Per germline, CDR1 MNHEY and CDR2 SVGAGI. The CDR3 totals 12 residues. Trimming at V came to 4 bases and at J to 7 bases, leaving 3 bases not matched to a gene. The CDR3 DNA is TGTGCCAGCAGTTCTGACAGGGTTGAAGCTTTCTTT. This encodes CASSSDRVEAFF.

This clone was observed a handful of times. This chain joins TRBV27 and TRBJ2-5; the D is unclear. This CDR3 has 15 residues. Germline CDR1 and CDR2: MNHEY and SMNVEV (reference sequence). Trimming shortened V by 0 bases and J by 3 bases, and 11 bases separated the two germline ends. The CDR3 coding sequence is TGTGCCAGCAGTTTATCAGGTCCCATGGAAGAGACCCAGTACTTC. Translating it yields CASSLSGPMEETQYF.

V and J are TRBV6-8 and TRBJ1-2; TRBD1 is a possible D gene (6 bases). Germline CDR1 is MNHGY and CDR2 is SAAAGT. The CDR3 contains 13 residues. V lost 6 bases and J 3 bases, leaving 11 bases between the germline ends. The CDR3 coding sequence is TGTGCCAGCAGCTGGACAGTGGACTATGGCTACACCTTC. Translating gives CASSWTVDYGYTF.

This chain links TRBV6-5 with TRBJ2-7; D might be TRBD1 or TRBD2, each matching 5 bases. This CDR3 spans 12 amino acids. Germline-derived CDR1 and CDR2 are MNHEY and SVGAGI. Trimming shortened V by 8 bases and J by 3 bases, and 11 bases separated the two germline ends. CDR3 coding DNA: TGTGCCAGCGGGGGATCCCGCTACGAGCAGTACTTC. Translating gives CASGGSRYEQYF.